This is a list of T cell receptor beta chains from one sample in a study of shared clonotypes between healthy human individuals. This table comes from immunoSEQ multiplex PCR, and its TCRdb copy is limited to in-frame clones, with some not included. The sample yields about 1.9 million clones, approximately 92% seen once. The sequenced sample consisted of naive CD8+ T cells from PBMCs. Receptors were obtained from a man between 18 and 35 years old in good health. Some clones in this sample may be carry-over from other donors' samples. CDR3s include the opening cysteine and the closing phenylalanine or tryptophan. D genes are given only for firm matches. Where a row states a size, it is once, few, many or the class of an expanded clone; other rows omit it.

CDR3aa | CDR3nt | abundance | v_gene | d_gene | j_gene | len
CASSLNIVGLSGGAGELFF | TGTGCCAGCAGCCTAAACATCGTGGGTCTCAGCGGCGGGGCCGGGGAGCTGTTTTTT | NA | TRBV5-4 | NA | TRBJ2-2 | 19
CASTGGQGVSYEQYF | TGTGCCAGCACCGGGGGACAGGGGGTCTCCTACGAGCAGTACTTC | NA | TRBV7-9 | TRBD1 | TRBJ2-7 | 15
CASSLSNSYNEQFF | TGTGCCAGCAGTTTGTCGAATTCCTACAATGAGCAGTTCTTC | NA | TRBV28 | NA | TRBJ2-1 | 14
CASSRPDSYNEQFF | TGTGCCAGCAGTCGACCTGATTCCTACAATGAGCAGTTCTTC | NA | TRBV4-2 | NA | TRBJ2-1 | 14
CASSQFRRGTAKNIQYF | TGCGCCAGCAGTCAATTCCGCAGGGGAACAGCCAAAAACATTCAGTACTTC | once | TRBV23-1 | NA | TRBJ2-4 | 17
CASTPPRGAKNIQYF | TGTGCCAGCACCCCTCCTCGGGGGGCCAAAAACATTCAGTACTTC | NA | TRBV11-2 | NA | TRBJ2-4 | 15
CASSPWTDTNYGYTF | TGTGCCAGCAGCCCCTGGACTGACACTAACTATGGCTACACCTTC | NA | TRBV6-5 | NA | TRBJ1-2 | 15
CASSQGDRPAFF | TGCGCCAGCAGCCAAGGAGACCGGCCAGCTTTCTTT | NA | TRBV4-1 | NA | TRBJ1-1 | 12
CASSQDPGGPRSYNEQFF | TGCGCCAGCAGCCAAGATCCGGGAGGGCCCCGCTCCTACAATGAGCAGTTCTTC | once | TRBV4-3 | TRBD2 | TRBJ2-1 | 18
CASTLGSFSTDTQYF | TGTGCCAGCACCCTCGGTAGCTTTAGCACAGATACGCAGTATTTT | NA | TRBV25-1 | NA | TRBJ2-3 | 15
CAWSGLGGYTF | TGTGCCTGGAGCGGTCTGGGAGGCTACACCTTC | NA | TRBV30 | NA | TRBJ1-2 | 11
CASSFKGVWLGNEQFF | TGTGCCAGCAGTTTTAAGGGGGTATGGTTGGGCAATGAGCAGTTCTTC | NA | TRBV28 | NA | TRBJ2-1 | 16
CASSLVGGRGSEKLFF | TGTGCCAGCAGCTTAGTTGGAGGCAGGGGAAGTGAAAAACTGTTTTTT | NA | TRBV11-2 | NA | TRBJ1-4 | 16
CASLGEKLFF | TGTGCCAGCTTAGGGGAAAAACTGTTTTTT | NA | TRBV6-6 | NA | TRBJ1-4 | 10
CASSLELLHEQFF | TGTGCCAGCAGCTTAGAGTTGCTCCATGAGCAGTTCTTC | NA | TRBV7-9 | NA | TRBJ2-1 | 13